The clone carrying this T cell receptor beta chain was counted between two and nine times. This record comes from a study of cytomegalovirus exposure and HLA in healthy donors. Trimming cost V 1 base and J 5 bases, with 12 bases left between them. The germline V gene has CDR1 GTSNPN and CDR2 SVGIG (reference sequence). This CDR3 region has 15 residues. Primers included in the PCR were 60 Vbeta and 13 Jbeta primers. TCRdb's table, derived via immunoSEQ multiplex PCR, lists solely in-frame clones and lacks some. The table records over 120,000 clones, roughly three quarters of them present only once. Sequenced sample: PBMCs. The origin of this receptor is a female donor in good health and CMV-seronegative. V is TRBV30 and J is TRBJ1-6; the D is unclear. CDR3 DNA: TGTGCCTGGAGTGCGGCGGGGTACGATAATTCACCCCTCCACTTT. Its translation is CAWSAAGYDNSPLHF.